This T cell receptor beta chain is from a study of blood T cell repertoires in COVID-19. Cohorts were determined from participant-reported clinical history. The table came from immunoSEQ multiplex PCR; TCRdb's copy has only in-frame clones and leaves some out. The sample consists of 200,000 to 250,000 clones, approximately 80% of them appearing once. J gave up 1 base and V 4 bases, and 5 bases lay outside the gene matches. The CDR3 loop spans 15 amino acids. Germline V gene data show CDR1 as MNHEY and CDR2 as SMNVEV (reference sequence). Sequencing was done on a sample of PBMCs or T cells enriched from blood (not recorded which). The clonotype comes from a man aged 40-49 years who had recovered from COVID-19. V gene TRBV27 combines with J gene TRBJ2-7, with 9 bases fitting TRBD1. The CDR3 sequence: CASSYKGQGSYEQYF. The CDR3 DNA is TGTGCCAGCAGTTATAAGGGACAGGGTTCCTACGAGCAGTACTTC.